This TCR beta chain comes out of a study of blood T cell repertoires in COVID-19 (dated by TCRdb to between 2020 and 2021). With regard to the full study: Collaborator samples came from the United States, Italy and Spain and covered acute and convalescent phases of COVID-19. The material from the prospective study consisted of cDNA or gDNA derived from T cells, B-cell-depleted T cells, or PBMCs. HLA class I and class II types, where available, came from metadata supplied by the sample provider rather than from assay-based typing. The samples were drawn from the first 160 participants of the ongoing ImmuneRACE study and from 950 to 1,500 subjects provided by 6 global collaborators. The repertoires were released in a freely available public database intended as a resource for research on the immune response to SARS-CoV-2. Subjects who had been exposed to COVID-19, were actively infected with it, or had recovered from it provided the deeply sampled blood TCRbeta repertoires that made up the dataset. A de-identified subject ID, COVID-19 status, age in years and sex were almost always included in the sample metadata. Findings and caveats that apply to the study as a whole: The quantity of clinical and demographic metadata differed by source and by participant and was supplied without curation.

Per the germline V gene, SNHLY is the CDR1 and FYNNEI is the CDR2. V is cut back by 3 bases and J by 7 bases, with 8 bases in the junction unmatched. The CDR3 measures 15 amino acids from cysteine to phenylalanine. The entry retains the CDR3 DNA only, 45 bases that are in frame from base 1. The immunoSEQ Assay, a bias-controlled multiplex PCR, was used to amplify TCRbeta CDR3 regions from genomic DNA. In the authors' own workflow: The number of nucleated cells in each sample was estimated by amplification of reference gene primers within the assay. To quantify the absolute abundance of each unique TCRbeta CDR3 rearrangement, sequence reads were collapsed and filtered. For each sample, productive Simpson clonality was calculated by taking the square root of Simpson's diversity index across productive rearrangements. TCRdb took this table from immuneACCESS and kept in-frame rearrangements with V and J called. Such tables lack part of the clones; where checked against another copy, unresolved V genes explain under half of the gap, and the rest is unexplained. V and J calls and clone size are as listed in that table; D and trimming were resolved from the DNA. The sample table contains approximately 210,000 clones; only one count was recorded for 70% to 90% of them. Roughly 4.7% of the sample is held by the ten biggest clonotypes.

Whole blood was collected in K2EDTA tubes by collaborating institutions according to the institutions' own protocols. Collaborator samples were shipped for TCRbeta analysis as frozen whole blood, isolated PBMCs, or DNA extracted from either sample type. About this clone: The specificity of this receptor is unknown. Base quality data are lacking; no much larger clone is found one base away.

The chain is assembled from TRBV2 and TRBJ2-2; the central 7 bases match TRBD1. Material: peripheral blood. The TCR comes from a human donor in a cohort sampled during active COVID-19. The CDR3: CASSETGTASGELFF. In nucleotide form, the sequence is TGTGCCAGCAGTGAGACCGGGACAGCCAGCGGGGAGCTGTTTTTT.